This passage covers 18 T cell receptor beta chains from one sample sequenced in a study of T cells after yellow fever vaccination. TCRdb ran MiXCR on the 5' RACE reads and lists one entry per CDR3 protein. The sample contains 550,000 to 750,000 distinct CDR3 sequences, about 14% of which appear only once. The sample consisted of PBMCs, taken on the day of the yellow fever booster vaccination. Receptor source: a man in his thirties or forties who received the YFV17D yellow fever vaccine.

This clonotype was observed a few times. The gene calls are TRBV24-1 and TRBJ2-3, with D unresolved. Germline V gene sequence: CDR1 KGHDR, CDR2 SFDVKD. V dropped 3 bases and J dropped 3 bases, with 9 bases sitting between them. The CDR3 has 14 residues. As DNA, the CDR3 is TGTGCCACCAGTGATCCCTACCCGACAGATACGCAGTATTTT. Protein: CATSDPYPTDTQYF.

This clonotype has only a few counts. V and J are TRBV19 and TRBJ2-1; unclear D gene. The CDR3 length is 13 residues. From germline, CDR1 is LNHDA and CDR2 SQIVND (reference sequence). V was trimmed by 6 bases and J by 3 bases, leaving 9 bases between them. The CDR3 is CASRTLGYNEQFF. DNA for the CDR3: TGTGCCAGTAGGACCCTAGGCTACAATGAGCAGTTCTTC. The full variable domain, its missing parts supplied by reference TRBV19 and TRBJ2-1, is DGGITQSPKYLFRKEGQNVTLSCEQNLNHDAMYWYRQDPGQGLRLIYYSQIVNDFQKGDIAEGYSVSREKKESFPLTVTSAQKNPTAFYLCASRTLGYNEQFFGPGTRLTVL.

This clonotype was seen repeatedly, ten times or more. The genes are TRBV5-1 and TRBJ2-1, with 11 bases identical to TRBD2. Trimming removed 5 bases from V and 7 bases from J; junction bases left unmatched: 8. CDR1 is SGHRS and CDR2 is YFSETQ in the germline V gene. CDR3 length: 15 amino acids. CDR3 protein: CASSSLAGARNEQFF. The CDR3 coding sequence is TGCGCCAGCAGTTCACTAGCGGGAGCCAGGAATGAGCAGTTCTTC.

This clonotype was recorded a few times. V and J are TRBV7-9 and TRBJ2-7; no reliable D call. V lost 7 bases to trimming and J lost 9 bases, with 16 bases between them. This CDR3 has 12 residues. Germline lookup yields CDR1 SEHNR and CDR2 FQNEAQ (reference sequence). The CDR3 loop is CASNLQDGGQYF. The DNA of the CDR3 is TGTGCCAGCAACCTCCAGGATGGCGGGCAGTACTTC.

The gene calls are TRBV7-2 and TRBJ2-1; 8 nucleotides align to TRBD2. Germline V gene data show CDR1 as SGHTA and CDR2 as FQGNSA. V was pared by 4 bases and J by 2 bases, with 4 bases of the junction left unmatched. The CDR3 totals 15 residues. This chain's CDR3 is CASSSSGGTYNEQFF. The CDR3 DNA follows: TGTGCCAGCAGCTCGAGCGGGGGCACCTACAATGAGCAGTTCTTC.

The chain recombines TRBV20-1 with TRBJ2-2; D possibly corresponds to TRBD1 (6 bases). This CDR3 has 14 amino acids. CDR1 is DFQATT and CDR2 is SNEGSKA in the germline V gene (reference sequence). V dropped 5 bases and J dropped 4 bases, with 14 bases sitting between them. The CDR3: CSAEDRHRTGELFF. Here the CDR3 DNA reads TGCAGTGCTGAGGACAGACACCGCACCGGGGAGCTGTTTTTT.

The chain uses TRBV12-3 or TRBV12-4 and TRBJ2-7, with 9 bases identical to TRBD1. Losses at the gene ends were 7 bases for V and 9 bases for J; bases not matched to a gene: 13. CDR3 length equals 14 residues. Here the CDR3 DNA reads TGTGCCAGCACTACAGGGGGCCCCCTCTCAGGGCAGTACTTC. The encoded protein is CASTTGGPLSGQYF.

The J gene is TRBJ2-2, the V gene TRBV4-3, with 10 bases matching TRBD2. The CDR3 contains 16 residues. V was clipped by 5 bases and J by 1 base; unmatched bases: 4. Germline lookup yields CDR1 LGHNA and CDR2 YSLEER. The CDR3: CASSFRTSGNTGELFF. Here the CDR3 DNA reads TGCGCCAGCAGCTTTCGGACTAGCGGGAACACCGGGGAGCTGTTTTTT.

The J gene is TRBJ2-7, the V gene TRBV11-2; no clear D gene. Trimming took off 1 base at V and 7 bases at J, with 11 bases between the two ends. The CDR3 extends over 13 amino acids. The germline V gene has CDR1 SGHAT and CDR2 FQNNGV. CDR3 coding DNA: TGTGCCAGCAGCTTAGGAGGAGACCGGGAGCAGTACTTC. Protein: CASSLGGDREQYF.

V is TRBV25-1 and J is TRBJ1-4, with TRBD1 matching over 9 bases. Germline lookup yields CDR1 MGHDK and CDR2 SYGVNS. The V segment lost 3 bases and the J segment 2 bases; nucleotides outside the gene matches: 10. The CDR3 runs to 18 residues. CDR3 sequence reads: CASSDENNRGPTNEKLFF. The CDR3 region has the DNA TGTGCCAGCAGTGATGAAAATAACAGGGGGCCCACTAATGAAAAACTGTTTTTT.

This clonotype was detected a few times. The J gene is TRBJ2-7, the V gene TRBV29-1, with D perhaps matching TRBD1 or TRBD2 (6 bases each). The length of the CDR3 is 12 residues. V was cut by 4 bases and J by 3 bases, with 10 bases left in between. Germline CDR1 reads SQVTM; CDR2 reads ANQGSEA. The CDR3 sequence is CSVGKGGYEQYF. Written as DNA, the CDR3 is TGCAGCGTTGGGAAGGGGGGCTACGAGCAGTACTTC.

The gene calls are TRBV28 and TRBJ1-1; D not certain. Trimming removed 8 bases at V and 6 bases at J, with 13 bases between. The length of the CDR3 is 12 residues. Germline V lookup: CDR1 MDHEN, CDR2 SYDVKM. CDR3 loop: CASRPGRAEAFF. CDR3 nucleotides: TGTGCCAGCCGTCCGGGTAGAGCTGAAGCTTTCTTT.

This clonotype has just a few counts. This chain joins TRBV11-2 and TRBJ2-1; 13 nucleotides align to TRBD2. Germline values: CDR1 SGHAT, CDR2 FQNNGV. The CDR3 consists of 19 residues. J gave up 8 bases and V 3 bases, and 16 bases lay outside the gene matches. As DNA, the CDR3 is TGTGCCAGCAGCTTCCGACGAACTAGCGGGAGGGCCTATGGCCATGAGCAGTTCTTC. The encoded protein is CASSFRRTSGRAYGHEQFF.

The V gene is TRBV7-3, the J gene TRBJ2-1; the D is unclear. Trimming stripped 5 bases from V and 0 bases from J, with 11 bases between. This CDR3 is 15 amino acids long. Germline CDR1 and CDR2: SGHTA and FQGTGA. The CDR3 loop reads CASSPQPSSYNEQFF. As DNA, the CDR3 is TGTGCCAGCAGCCCCCAGCCAAGCTCCTACAATGAGCAGTTCTTC.

This clonotype was seen only a few times. This sequence joins TRBV3-1 and TRBJ2-5, with 8 bases fitting TRBD2. The ends lost 4 bases at V and 5 bases at J; junction bases unmatched: 6. Germline V gives CDR1 LGHDT, CDR2 YNNKEL (reference sequence). This CDR3 region has 14 residues. In DNA form, the CDR3 reads TGTGCCAGCAGCCGTAGCGGGACTTTCGAGACCCAGTACTTC. It translates to CASSRSGTFETQYF.

This clonotype was counted at least ten times. The chain links TRBV29-1 to TRBJ2-3, with D unclear. Trimming pared 7 bases from V and 3 bases from J, leaving 14 bases between. CDR1 and CDR2 from the germline V gene are SQVTM and ANQGSEA. The CDR3 has 13 residues. DNA of the CDR3: TGCAGCGCCCTAGGCGGCTTTACAGATACGCAGTATTTT. Translation gives CSALGGFTDTQYF.

The chain couples TRBV5-6 to TRBJ2-7, with 8 bases fitting TRBD2. In germline, CDR1 is SGHDT, CDR2 YYEEEE. Trimming removed 4 bases from V and 2 bases from J; junction bases left unmatched: 8. The CDR3 is 15 residues long. The DNA for the CDR3 is TGTGCCAGCAGCCTCCCGGGAGGGGGGACCTACGAGCAGTACTTC. It encodes CASSLPGGGTYEQYF.

The chain couples TRBV20-1 to TRBJ2-7; 14 positions match TRBD2. Germline V gene sequence: CDR1 DFQATT, CDR2 SNEGSKA (reference sequence). The V segment lost 5 bases and the J segment 10 bases; nucleotides outside the gene matches: 13. CDR3 size: 15 residues. The CDR3 sequence is CSAPAPGLAGVHQYF. The CDR3 region has the DNA TGCAGTGCTCCCGCTCCGGGACTAGCGGGAGTCCATCAGTACTTC.